These 16 T cell receptor beta chains were sequenced from one sample in a study of T cells in tuberculosis. The table came from immunoSEQ multiplex PCR; TCRdb's copy has only in-frame clones and leaves some out. Among around 49,000 clones listed, 90% to 95% were seen once. The sample's time point: new active TB diagnosis, blood taken before or within 7 days of starting treatment. The sample consisted of PBMCs, taken at tuberculosis diagnosis. These receptors all come from an adult with tuberculosis.

V and J are TRBV28 and TRBJ1-1, with D tentatively TRBD1 (6 bases). The germline V gene has CDR1 MDHEN and CDR2 SYDVKM. V dropped 5 bases and J dropped 4 bases, with 14 bases sitting between them. The CDR3 consists of 14 residues. In DNA form, the CDR3 reads TGTGCCAGCAGTGAGCCGGGGACAACCACTGAAGCTTTCTTT. This encodes CASSEPGTTTEAFF.

This chain links TRBV15 with TRBJ2-7; TRBD2 matches at 8 bases. The V gene's germline CDR1 is LNHNV and CDR2 YYDKDF (reference sequence). V gave up 6 bases and J gave up 7 bases; unmatched junction bases: 8. The CDR3 has 13 amino acids. DNA of the CDR3: TGTGCCACCAGTCGAGCGGGAGCTTGGGAGCAGTACTTC. Its protein is CATSRAGAWEQYF.

The genes are TRBV5-1 and TRBJ1-5; 10 nucleotides align to TRBD1. The CDR3 sequence is 15 residues long. CDR1 is SGHRS, CDR2 YFSETQ, per germline. The J segment lost 3 bases and the V segment lost 3 bases, leaving 3 bases of the junction unmatched. Here the CDR3 reads CASSSGQGDNQPQHF. The CDR3 bases are TGCGCCAGCAGCTCAGGACAGGGGGACAATCAGCCCCAGCATTTT. The full variable domain, rest sourced from reference TRBV5-1 and TRBJ1-5, is KAGVTQTPRYLIKTRGQQVTLSCSPISGHRSVSWYQQTPGQGLQFLFEYFSETQRNKGNFPGRFSGRQFSNSRSEMNVSTLELGDSALYLCASSSGQGDNQPQHFGDGTRLSIL.

The chain joins TRBV29-1 to TRBJ1-4, with 9 bases lining up with TRBD1. CDR1 and CDR2 (germline): SQVTM, ANQGSEA. V dropped 5 bases and J dropped 6; count of bases not matched to a gene: 1. This CDR3 is built from 12 residues. The CDR3 sequence: CSVRTGDEKLFF. Here the CDR3 DNA reads TGCAGCGTTAGGACAGGGGATGAAAAACTGTTTTTT.

This clone has only one observation. The V call is TRBV7-9, the J call TRBJ1-5; D is perhaps TRBD1 (5 bases). Looked up from germline, CDR1 is SEHNR and CDR2 is FQNEAQ (reference sequence). The V gene lost 3 bases and the J gene lost 3 bases, with 18 bases spanning the gap. CDR3 length equals 17 residues. The CDR3 DNA follows: TGTGCCAGCAGCTTTTGGCGGGGAACAGGTTCCAATCAGCCCCAGCATTTT. This sequence encodes CASSFWRGTGSNQPQHF.

This sequence joins TRBV6-5 and TRBJ1-6; D is undetermined. V lost 6 bases to trimming and J lost 6 bases, with 12 bases between them. In germline, CDR1 is MNHEY, CDR2 SVGAGI. The CDR3 consists of 14 residues. CDR3 residues: CASSRGRPNSPLHF. The CDR3 DNA follows: TGTGCCAGCAGCCGCGGGAGACCTAATTCACCCCTCCACTTT.

V gene TRBV4-3 combines with J gene TRBJ2-1; 14 nucleotides align to TRBD2. J lost 0 bases, V lost 1 base, and 8 bases had no gene match. The CDR3 covers 20 residues. The germline V gene has CDR1 LGHNA and CDR2 YSLEER. CDR3 loop: CASSQVAGLAGGSSYNEQFF. DNA for the CDR3: TGCGCCAGCAGCCAAGTGGCAGGACTAGCGGGAGGCAGCTCCTACAATGAGCAGTTCTTC.

The chain uses TRBV19 and TRBJ2-1; D might be TRBD1 (6 bases). The CDR3 sequence is 15 residues long. Trimming removed 7 bases from V and 7 bases from J, with 20 bases in between. From germline, CDR1 is LNHDA and CDR2 SQIVND (reference sequence). CDR3 in amino acids: CASTSPGHPGNEQFF. DNA for the CDR3: TGTGCCAGTACCTCCCCGGGACACCCGGGGAATGAGCAGTTCTTC.

The DNA of the CDR3 is TGTGCCTGGAGGACGGGACAGGGTGCGTACGAGCAGTACTTC. Translation: CAWRTGQGAYEQYF. The V call is TRBV30, the J call TRBJ2-7, with 9 bases aligning to TRBD1. The CDR3 has 14 residues. From germline, CDR1 is GTSNPN and CDR2 SVGIG (reference sequence). V shed 3 bases and J 4 bases; nucleotides not matched to a gene: 7.

This chain joins TRBV5-8 and TRBJ1-4; D is perhaps TRBD1 (5 bases). Per germline, CDR1 SGHTS and CDR2 YDEGEE. Trimming shortened V by 0 bases and J by 2 bases, and 11 bases separated the two germline ends. The CDR3 is made up of 16 amino acids. This chain's CDR3 is CASSLGAGTTNEKLFF. The CDR3 DNA reads TGTGCCAGCAGCTTGGGGGCGGGGACTACTAATGAAAAACTGTTTTTT.

V is TRBV5-6 and J is TRBJ2-6; possibly TRBD1 for D (6 bases). Trimming took off 3 bases at V and 1 base at J, with 17 bases between the two ends. Germline values: CDR1 SGHDT, CDR2 YYEEEE. This CDR3 region has 18 residues. CDR3 DNA: TGTGCCAGCAGCTCGACAGGAGGTCTATATTCTGGGGCCAACGTCCTGACTTTC. It translates to CASSSTGGLYSGANVLTF.

The chain combines TRBV5-1 with TRBJ2-3; TRBD1 is a possible D gene (5 bases). Trimming took off 3 bases at V and 2 bases at J, with 13 bases between the two ends. Germline V CDR1 and CDR2: SGHRS, YFSETQ. The CDR3 spans 15 residues. CDR3 amino acids: CASSYLGQNTDTQYF. The CDR3 region has the DNA TGCGCCAGCAGCTACCTCGGACAAAACACAGATACGCAGTATTTT.

The genes are TRBV6-5 and TRBJ1-2; weak D call: TRBD1 (5 bases). CDR1 and CDR2 from the germline V gene are MNHEY and SVGAGI. Trimming removed 0 bases at V and 5 bases at J, with 7 bases between. The CDR3 length is 13 residues. The CDR3 loop reads CASSYSTAYGYTF. Written as DNA, the CDR3 is TGTGCCAGCAGTTACTCGACAGCTTATGGCTACACCTTC.

This clone was counted once. This chain connects TRBV5-5 to TRBJ2-1; 12 positions match TRBD2. Germline assignment: CDR1 SGHKS and CDR2 YYEKEE (reference sequence). This CDR3 contains 17 residues. V shed 4 bases, J shed 3 bases, and the junction held 8 bases outside the gene matches. The CDR3 loop reads CASSKGTSGRVYNEQFF. CDR3 nucleotides: TGTGCCAGCAGCAAGGGGACTAGCGGGCGGGTCTACAATGAGCAGTTCTTC. Full variable domain (missing parts from reference TRBV5-5 and TRBJ2-1): DAGVTQSPTHLIKTRGQQVTLRCSPISGHKSVSWYQQVLGQGPQFIFQYYEKEERGRGNFPDRFSARQFPNYSSELNVNALLLGDSALYLCASSKGTSGRVYNEQFFGPGTRLTVL.

The chain carries TRBV28 and TRBJ2-7; D unresolved. This CDR3 region has 15 residues. Germline V gene data show CDR1 as MDHEN and CDR2 as SYDVKM. Between the trimmed V and J ends, which lost 5 bases and 0 bases, there was a span of 14 bases. CDR3 nucleotide sequence: TGTGCCAGCAGTGAACCAAAATTCAGCTCCTACGAGCAGTACTTC. Translation: CASSEPKFSSYEQYF.

The V gene is TRBV7-3, the J gene TRBJ2-1, with D hard to call. Per the germline V gene, CDR1 is SGHTA and CDR2 is FQGTGA. V gave up 4 bases and J gave up 0 bases, with 13 bases separating them. This CDR3 region has 16 residues. The CDR3 loop reads CASSSTPLSSYNEQFF. The CDR3 region has the DNA TGTGCCAGCAGCTCGACTCCGCTTAGCTCCTACAATGAGCAGTTCTTC. Full variable domain (rest looked up from reference TRBV7-3 and TRBJ2-1): GAGVSQTPSNKVTEKGKYVELRCDPISGHTALYWYRQSLGQGPEFLIYFQGTGAADDSGLPNDRFFAVRPEGSVSTLKIQRTERGDSAVYLCASSSTPLSSYNEQFFGPGTRLTVL.